Each of the 8 T cell receptor beta chains below was sequenced from the same sample in a study of cytomegalovirus exposure and HLA in healthy donors. Some clones are missing from TCRdb's copy, which holds only in-frame ones; the method was immunoSEQ multiplex PCR. The table has 150,000 to 200,000 clones, around nine tenths seen once; the top ten hold less than 3.5%. Sequencing used PBMCs. Receptors originate from a man between 18 and 29 years old in good health and CMV-seropositive.

The chain couples TRBV4-3 to TRBJ1-4; 7 nucleotides match TRBD1. CDR1 and CDR2 (germline): LGHNA, YSLEER. J lost 7 bases, V lost 2 bases, and 7 bases had no gene match. CDR3 length equals 15 residues. The CDR3: CASSQHRGRREKLFF. In DNA form, the CDR3 reads TGCGCCAGCAGCCAACATAGGGGGCGCCGTGAAAAACTGTTTTTT.

There are a few counts of this clone. V and J are TRBV5-6 and TRBJ2-7; D perhaps matches TRBD2 (5 bases). Germline V gene lookup returns CDR1 SGHDT and CDR2 YYEEEE. The CDR3 length is 11 residues. V lost 4 bases and J lost 9, with 11 bases in between. The CDR3 DNA reads TGTGCCAGCAGCGATATGGCGGGGCAGTACTTC. This sequence encodes CASSDMAGQYF.

The V and J genes are TRBV6-5 and TRBJ1-4; D call uncertain. The CDR3 has 15 residues. Germline V gene sequence: CDR1 MNHEY, CDR2 SVGAGI. V was clipped by 2 bases and J by 4 bases, with 11 bases between them. The CDR3 is CASSYLPSLNEKLFF. CDR3 DNA sequence: TGTGCCAGCAGTTACCTCCCTAGTCTTAATGAAAAACTGTTTTTT.

V and J are TRBV7-2 and TRBJ1-1; D unresolved. CDR3 length equals 15 residues. The V end was cut by 5 bases, the J end by 3 bases, with 16 bases between. Germline values: CDR1 SGHTA, CDR2 FQGNSA. CDR3 in DNA: TGTGCCAGCAGCCTGACGCCCGGGGAGGACACTGAAGCTTTCTTT. This translates into CASSLTPGEDTEAFF.

This chain joins TRBV27 and TRBJ1-2; no firm D call. Trimming pared 5 bases from V and 1 base from J, leaving 14 bases between. This CDR3 is 15 amino acids long. Germline V gives CDR1 MNHEY, CDR2 SMNVEV (reference sequence). The CDR3 region has the DNA TGTGCCAGCAGTCCCCGGGGAACTGGTAACTATGGCTACACCTTC. Its translation is CASSPRGTGNYGYTF.

The V gene is TRBV4-1, the J gene TRBJ2-1, with TRBD2 matching 9 bases. The CDR3 consists of 18 residues. The V segment lost 1 base and the J segment 6 bases; nucleotides outside the gene matches: 13. Germline CDR1 and CDR2: MGHRA and YSYEKL. The CDR3 coding sequence is TGCGCCAGCAGCCAAGGAAGGGGGACTAGCCGGAAGGGCAATGAGCAGTTCTTC. As protein: CASSQGRGTSRKGNEQFF.

The rearrangement links TRBV6-6 to TRBJ1-4; 7 bases align to TRBD1. This CDR3 has 15 residues. V gave up 1 base and J gave up 6 bases; unmatched junction bases: 5. Per the germline V gene, CDR1 is MNHNY and CDR2 is SVGAGI (reference sequence). The CDR3 spells CASSYLTGRDEKLFF. CDR3 DNA sequence: TGTGCCAGCAGTTACTTGACAGGGCGGGATGAAAAACTGTTTTTT.

This clone was seen only once. V gene TRBV4-3 combines with J gene TRBJ2-1, with TRBD2 identical over 10 bases. The length of the CDR3 is 15 residues. Germline CDR1 and CDR2: LGHNA and YSLEER. The trim removed 5 bases at V and 6 bases at J, leaving 7 bases unmatched. CDR3 protein: CASSLGSGGFNEQFF. CDR3 coding DNA: TGCGCCAGCAGCTTAGGTAGCGGGGGGTTCAATGAGCAGTTCTTC.